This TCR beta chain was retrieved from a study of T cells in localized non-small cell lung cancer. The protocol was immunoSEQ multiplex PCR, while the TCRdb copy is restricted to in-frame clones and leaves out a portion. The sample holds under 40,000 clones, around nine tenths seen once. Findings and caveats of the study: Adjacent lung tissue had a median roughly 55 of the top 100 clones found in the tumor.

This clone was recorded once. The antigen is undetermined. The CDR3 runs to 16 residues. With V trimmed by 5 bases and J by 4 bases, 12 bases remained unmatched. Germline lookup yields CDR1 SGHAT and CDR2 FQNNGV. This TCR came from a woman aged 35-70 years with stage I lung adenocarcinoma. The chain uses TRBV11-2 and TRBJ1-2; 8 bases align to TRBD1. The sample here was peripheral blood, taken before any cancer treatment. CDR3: CASSTRDRRRGYGYTF. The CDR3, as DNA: TGTGCCAGCAGCACTAGGGACAGGCGGAGGGGCTATGGCTACACCTTC. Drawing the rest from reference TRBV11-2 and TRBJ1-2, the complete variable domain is EAGVAQSPRYKIIEKRQSVAFWCNPISGHATLYWYQQILGQGPKLLIQFQNNGVVDDSQLPKDRFSAERLKGVDSTLKIQPAKLEDSAVYLCASSTRDRRRGYGYTFGSGTRLTVV.